A selection of T cell receptor beta chains follows, all from one sample in a study of spatial heterogeneity in lung cancer. A single record per CDR3 protein comes from TCRdb applying MiXCR to the 5' RACE reads. The table includes roughly 48,000 distinct CDR3 sequences, approximately 5% detected once. The sequencing here drew on PBMCs, taken at surgery. These receptor sequences come from a male donor with early-stage non-small cell lung cancer. Both conserved end residues are part of each CDR3. The order of the fields is V gene, D gene, clone size, J gene, CDR3 protein, CDR3 DNA. The D gene is left open where the match is weak. Clone sizes are given selectively: once, few, many, or a class where the clone is expanded.

TRBV19	TRBD2	many	TRBJ2-1	CVSSIDLAGASYNEQFF	TGTGTCAGTAGTATTGATCTTGCGGGAGCTTCCTACAATGAGCAGTTCTTC
TRBV28	TRBD1	medium-sized	TRBJ2-7	CASRGTGSPYEQYF	TGTGCCAGCAGAGGGACAGGGTCCCCCTACGAGCAGTACTTC
TRBV10-3	NA	many	TRBJ2-7	CAISVDRLYEQYF	TGTGCCATCAGTGTCGACAGACTCTACGAGCAGTACTTC
TRBV11-2	TRBD2	many	TRBJ2-2	CASSDLAGLNTGELFF	TGTGCCAGCAGCGATCTAGCGGGATTGAACACCGGGGAGCTGTTTTTT
TRBV20-1	NA	many	TRBJ1-4	CSARVGEKLFF	TGCAGTGCTAGAGTGGGTGAAAAACTGTTTTTT
TRBV19	NA	many	TRBJ2-5	CASSRDYEETQYF	TGTGCCAGTAGTAGAGACTACGAAGAGACCCAGTACTTC
TRBV20-1	TRBD2	many	TRBJ2-1	CSAKLPGLAGNEQFF	TGCAGTGCTAAACTACCGGGACTAGCGGGAAATGAGCAGTTCTTC
TRBV7-3	TRBD1	few	TRBJ2-3	CASSAGTGGSVDTQYF	TGTGCCAGCAGCGCCGGGACAGGGGGCTCGGTGGATACGCAGTATTTT
TRBV7-6	NA	many	TRBJ2-2	CASSLGGSTGELFF	TGTGCCAGCAGCTTAGGGGGCTCCACCGGGGAGCTGTTTTTT
TRBV29-1	NA	many	TRBJ2-1	CSVEDGGDEQFF	TGCAGCGTTGAGGACGGCGGTGATGAGCAGTTCTTC
TRBV19	NA	many	TRBJ2-2	CASSIQGSGELFF	TGTGCCAGTAGTATTCAGGGTTCCGGGGAGCTGTTTTTT
TRBV18	NA	many	TRBJ1-2	CASSPMSGADGYTF	TGTGCCAGCTCACCTATGAGCGGGGCGGATGGCTACACCTTC
TRBV7-9	TRBD2	many	TRBJ2-1	CASSVLAGGLNEQFF	TGTGCCAGCAGCGTCCTAGCGGGAGGGCTCAATGAGCAGTTCTTC
TRBV20-1	NA	many	TRBJ1-2	CSATERAGSYGYTF	TGCAGTGCTACGGAAAGGGCGGGTTCCTATGGCTACACCTTC
TRBV18	NA	few	TRBJ1-3	CASSPPALGTAGNTIYF	TGTGCCAGCTCACCACCGGCCTTGGGGACTGCTGGAAACACCATATATTTT
TRBV10-3	TRBD2	many	TRBJ2-1	CAISSLIGGSRDEQFF	TGTGCCATCAGCTCTCTAATTGGCGGGAGCCGGGATGAGCAGTTCTTC
TRBV11-2	NA	many	TRBJ2-7	CASSEIRGSYEQYF	TGTGCCAGCAGCGAGATCAGGGGTTCCTACGAGCAGTACTTC
TRBV7-2	NA	many	TRBJ2-1	CASSRTAHNEQFF	TGTGCCAGCAGCCGGACTGCACATAATGAGCAGTTCTTC
TRBV5-1	TRBD1	many	TRBJ1-5	CASSLGPLGQSNQPQHF	TGCGCCAGCAGCTTGGGACCCCTGGGACAGAGCAATCAGCCCCAGCATTTT
TRBV29-1	TRBD1	many	TRBJ2-2	CSVEGDRESNTGELFF	TGCAGCGTTGAAGGCGACAGGGAGTCGAACACCGGGGAGCTGTTTTTT
TRBV20-1	TRBD1	many	TRBJ1-1	CSASATGLTEAFF	TGCAGTGCTAGCGCGACAGGGTTAACTGAAGCTTTCTTT
TRBV27	TRBD1	many	TRBJ1-6	CASRIQGALNSPLHF	TGTGCCAGCAGAATACAGGGGGCTCTTAATTCACCCCTCCACTTT
TRBV28	NA	many	TRBJ1-1	CASIGPNTEAFF	TGTGCCAGCATAGGGCCTAACACTGAAGCTTTCTTT
TRBV12-3/TRBV12-4	NA	many	TRBJ2-7	CASSLGRSYEQYF	TGTGCCAGCAGTTTAGGCAGGTCCTACGAGCAGTACTTC
TRBV5-1	TRBD2	many	TRBJ2-7	CASSLTSGSSYEQYF	TGCGCCAGCAGCTTGACTAGCGGGAGCTCCTACGAGCAGTACTTC
TRBV6-1	NA	many	TRBJ1-2	CASSQSLSNYGYTF	TGTGCCAGCTCACAGAGTTTATCTAACTATGGCTACACCTTC
TRBV2	NA	NA	TRBJ2-7	CASGEYEQYF	TGTGCCAGCGGGGAGTACGAGCAGTACTTC
TRBV20-1	NA	many	TRBJ2-3	CSASMRRGNTDTQYF	TGCAGTGCTAGTATGAGGAGGGGAAATACAGATACGCAGTATTTT